Below, 3 T cell receptor beta chains from the same sample are listed, as sequenced in a study of T cells in Graves' hyperthyroidism and ophthalmopathy. RNA transcripts gave rise to amplified TCR beta CDR3 regions. The HTBI set primed first-round TCR CDR3 RT-PCR. MiXCR, run by TCRdb on the multiplex PCR reads, gives a single entry per CDR3 protein. The sample comprises 600,000 to 750,000 distinct CDR3 sequences, 17% of which are singletons, and around 15% rests with the top ten. The sample taken for sequencing was blood. The source of these receptors is a man aged 50 to 59 with Graves' hyperthyroidism.

In this sample, this clonotype turned up many times. The V gene is TRBV20-1, the J gene TRBJ1-1; D remains unclear. This CDR3 is built from 13 residues. The germline V gene encodes CDR1 DFQATT and CDR2 SNEGSKA (reference sequence). Trimming took off 4 bases at V and 1 base at J, with 10 bases between the two ends. CDR3 sequence: CSATVKRNTEAFF. The CDR3 region has the DNA TGCAGTGCTACCGTTAAGAGGAACACTGAAGCTTTCTTT.

The table lists this clonotype with a few counts. The gene calls are TRBV10-3 and TRBJ2-5; TRBD1 is a possible D gene (6 bases). There are 14 residues in the CDR3. V lost 0 bases, J lost 14 bases, and 19 bases lay in between. Germline V gene data show CDR1 as ENHRY and CDR2 as SYGVKD. This CDR3 reads CAISESKRDRRSYF. In nucleotides, the CDR3 is TGTGCCATCAGTGAGTCGAAAAGAGACAGGCGGTCCTACTTC.

This clonotype has ten or more counts. The chain employs TRBV30 and TRBJ2-1; no clear D. Germline assignment: CDR1 GTSNPN and CDR2 SVGIG (reference sequence). This CDR3 contains 15 residues. V lost 2 bases, J lost 0 bases, and 11 bases lay in between. CDR3 in DNA: TGTGCCTGGAGTCTTATGGCCAGCTCCTACAATGAGCAGTTCTTC. Amino acid sequence: CAWSLMASSYNEQFF.